This TCR beta chain was sequenced in a study of T cell responses to AZD1222 COVID-19 vaccine. Study overall: Investigators merged groups given second doses at roughly 4 or roughly 12 weeks. Study-level results: Reportedly, close to half of spike-specific TCRs are directed against unmutated variant regions. Only a handful of AZD1222 recipients, roughly 6 in all, had baseline seropositivity.

Sequencing used immunoSEQ multiplex PCR; TCRdb keeps in-frame clones, though not all of them. The sample lists about 100,000 clones; about 86% were seen once. To note about this clone: The antigen is not known.

Per the germline V gene, CDR1 is MNHNS and CDR2 is SASEGT. Deletions cut 3 bases from V and 8 bases from J, with 17 bases between. The CDR3 consists of 16 residues. V gene TRBV6-1 combines with J gene TRBJ1-6; possible D gene TRBD1, 5 bases. This specimen was peripheral blood, taken on day 0 of AZD1222 vaccination. The clonotype originates from an adult in good health. CDR3 sequence: CASSDLAGRLYSPLHF. CDR3 in DNA: TGTGCCAGCAGTGACTTAGCAGGGCGATTATATTCACCCCTCCACTTT.